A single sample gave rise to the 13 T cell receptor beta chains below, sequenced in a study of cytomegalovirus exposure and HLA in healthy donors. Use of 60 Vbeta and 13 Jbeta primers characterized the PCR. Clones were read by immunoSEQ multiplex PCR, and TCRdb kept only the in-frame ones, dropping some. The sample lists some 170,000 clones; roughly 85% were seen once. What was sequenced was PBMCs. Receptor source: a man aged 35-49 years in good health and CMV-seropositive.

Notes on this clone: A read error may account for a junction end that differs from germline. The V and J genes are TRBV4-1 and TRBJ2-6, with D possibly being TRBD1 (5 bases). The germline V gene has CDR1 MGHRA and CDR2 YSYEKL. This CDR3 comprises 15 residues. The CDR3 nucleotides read TGCGCCAGCAACCCGGAGAACTCTGGGGCCAACGGCCTGACTTTC. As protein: CASNPENSGANGLTF.

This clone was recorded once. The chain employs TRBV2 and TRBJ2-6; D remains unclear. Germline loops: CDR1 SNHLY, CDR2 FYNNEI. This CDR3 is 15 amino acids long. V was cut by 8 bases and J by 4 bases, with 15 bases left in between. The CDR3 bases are TGTGCCAGCGTGGGCGACCGGTTCGGGGCCAACGTCCTGACTTTC. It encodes CASVGDRFGANVLTF.

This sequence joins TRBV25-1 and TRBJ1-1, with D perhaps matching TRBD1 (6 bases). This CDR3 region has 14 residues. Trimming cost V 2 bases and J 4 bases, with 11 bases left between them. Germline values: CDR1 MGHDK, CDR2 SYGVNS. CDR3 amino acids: CASSEQGQGTEAFF. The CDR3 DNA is TGTGCCAGCAGTGAACAGGGGCAGGGCACTGAAGCTTTCTTT.

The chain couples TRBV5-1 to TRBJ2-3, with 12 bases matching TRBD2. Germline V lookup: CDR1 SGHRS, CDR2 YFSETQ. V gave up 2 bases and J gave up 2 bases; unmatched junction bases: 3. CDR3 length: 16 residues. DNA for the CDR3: TGCGCCAGCAGCTTAGGGACTAGCGGGTTCACAGATACGCAGTATTTT. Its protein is CASSLGTSGFTDTQYF.

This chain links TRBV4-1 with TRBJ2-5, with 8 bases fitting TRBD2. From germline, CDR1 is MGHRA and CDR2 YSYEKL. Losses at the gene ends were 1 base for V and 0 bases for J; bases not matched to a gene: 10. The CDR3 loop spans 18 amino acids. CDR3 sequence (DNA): TGCGCCAGCAGCCAAGGAAAGCTAGCGGGTAATCACCAAGAGACCCAGTACTTC. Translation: CASSQGKLAGNHQETQYF.

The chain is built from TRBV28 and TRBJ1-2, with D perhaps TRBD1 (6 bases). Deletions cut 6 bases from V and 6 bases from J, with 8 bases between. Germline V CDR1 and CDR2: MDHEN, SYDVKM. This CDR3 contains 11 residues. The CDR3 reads CASSRGDGYTF. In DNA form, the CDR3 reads TGTGCCAGCAGCAGGGGTGATGGCTACACCTTC.

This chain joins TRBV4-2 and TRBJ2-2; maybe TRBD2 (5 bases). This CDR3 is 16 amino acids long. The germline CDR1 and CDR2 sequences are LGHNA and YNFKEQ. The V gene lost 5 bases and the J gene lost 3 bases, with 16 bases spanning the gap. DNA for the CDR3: TGTGCCAGCAGCAAGAATTTGGACTTATACACCGGGGAGCTGTTTTTT. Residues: CASSKNLDLYTGELFF.

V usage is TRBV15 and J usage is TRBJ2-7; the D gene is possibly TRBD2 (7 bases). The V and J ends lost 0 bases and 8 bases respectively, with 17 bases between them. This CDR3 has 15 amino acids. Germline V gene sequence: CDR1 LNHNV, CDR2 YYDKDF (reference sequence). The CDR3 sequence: CATSRDLGGGRQQYF. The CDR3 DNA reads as TGTGCCACCAGCAGAGATCTTGGGGGGGGCAGACAGCAGTACTTC.

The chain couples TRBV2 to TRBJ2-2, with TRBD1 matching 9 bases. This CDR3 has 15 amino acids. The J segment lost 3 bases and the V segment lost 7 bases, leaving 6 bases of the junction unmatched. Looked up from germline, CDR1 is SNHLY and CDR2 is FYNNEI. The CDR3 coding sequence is TGTGCCAGCAAAACAACAGGGGGCCACACCGGGGAGCTGTTTTTT. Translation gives CASKTTGGHTGELFF.

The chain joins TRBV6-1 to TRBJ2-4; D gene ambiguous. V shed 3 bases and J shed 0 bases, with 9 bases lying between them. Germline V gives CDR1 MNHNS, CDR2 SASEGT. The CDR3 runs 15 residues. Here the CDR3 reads CASSERVLAKNIQYF. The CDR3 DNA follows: TGTGCCAGCAGTGAGAGAGTTCTAGCCAAAAACATTCAGTACTTC.

The CDR3 spells CASSERGDEQFF. For the CDR3, the DNA is TGCGCCAGCAGCGAAAGGGGCGATGAGCAGTTCTTC. The chain uses TRBV5-1 and TRBJ2-1; tentative D call: TRBD1 (5 bases). Looked up from germline, CDR1 is SGHRS and CDR2 is YFSETQ. The CDR3 is 12 residues long. V was clipped by 4 bases and J by 8 bases, with 10 bases between them.

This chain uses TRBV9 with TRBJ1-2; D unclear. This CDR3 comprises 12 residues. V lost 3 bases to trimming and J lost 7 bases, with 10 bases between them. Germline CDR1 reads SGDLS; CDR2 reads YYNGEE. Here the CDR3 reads CASSAGDPGYTF. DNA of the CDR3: TGTGCCAGCAGCGCCGGGGATCCTGGCTACACCTTC.

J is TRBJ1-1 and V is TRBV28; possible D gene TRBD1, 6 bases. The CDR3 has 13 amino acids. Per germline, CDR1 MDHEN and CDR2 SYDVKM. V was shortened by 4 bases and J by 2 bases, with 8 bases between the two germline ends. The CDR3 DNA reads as TGTGCCAGCAGTTCAGGGGTTAACACTGAAGCTTTCTTT. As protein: CASSSGVNTEAFF.